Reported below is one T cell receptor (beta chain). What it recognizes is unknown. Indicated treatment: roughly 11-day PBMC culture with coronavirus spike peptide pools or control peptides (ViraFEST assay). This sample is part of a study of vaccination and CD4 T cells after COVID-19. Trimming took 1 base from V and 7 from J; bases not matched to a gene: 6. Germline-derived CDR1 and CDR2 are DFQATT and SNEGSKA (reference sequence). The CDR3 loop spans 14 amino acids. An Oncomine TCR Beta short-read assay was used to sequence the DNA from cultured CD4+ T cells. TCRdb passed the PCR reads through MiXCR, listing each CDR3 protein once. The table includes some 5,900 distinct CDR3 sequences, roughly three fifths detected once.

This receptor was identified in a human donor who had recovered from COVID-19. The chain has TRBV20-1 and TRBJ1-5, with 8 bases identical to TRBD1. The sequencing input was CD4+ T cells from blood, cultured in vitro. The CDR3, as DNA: TGCAGTGCTAGAGGGCAGGGGGCAGAGCAGCCCCAGCATTTT. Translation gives CSARGQGAEQPQHF.